This T cell receptor beta chain was identified during a study of blood T cells in healthy people across ages. This clonotype was seen more than once but under ten times. Germline lookup yields CDR1 LNHNV and CDR2 YYDKDF (reference sequence). The V gene end was trimmed by 2 bases and the J gene end by 1 base; junction bases not matched to a gene: 5. The CDR3 covers 17 residues. Alongside a J-beta primer mix, a sample-barcoded 5' primer served in a second PCR lasting 7 to 11 cycles. TCRdb re-analysed the 5' RACE reads in MiXCR, keeping a single row per CDR3 protein. The table lists hundreds of thousands of distinct CDR3 sequences, roughly three fifths of them singletons.

The sample taken for sequencing was blood. The chain joins TRBV15 to TRBJ2-5, with TRBD2 matching 12 bases. The receptor's source is a man in his forties in good health. The CDR3 is CATSRRKTSGGQETQYF. Here the CDR3 DNA reads TGTGCCACCAGCAGAAGGAAGACTAGCGGGGGCCAAGAGACCCAGTACTTC.